The clone carrying this TCR beta chain showed up many times. Antigen: not known. This record comes from a study of tumor and adjacent non-tumor tissue in lung cancer. Study results and limitations: Compared with tumor, normal lung showed significantly lower TCR diversity. Patients with more diverse tumor TCRs had worse survival.

The library came from three nested PCR rounds adapted from ARM-PCR protocols. TCRdb independently ran MiXCR on the multiplex PCR reads; one entry per CDR3 protein. This sample has about 90,000 distinct CDR3 sequences, with more than 60% found just once. No cell sorting was done before RNA was extracted from the tissue. The TCR originated in a man aged 65 to 79 with non-small cell lung cancer. Sequences were obtained from lung tumor tissue.

The CDR3 spells CASSSGETQYF. In DNA, the CDR3 is TGTGCCAGCAGTTCGGGTGAGACCCAGTACTTC. The chain is built from TRBV28 and TRBJ2-5; D is unclear. The germline V gene has CDR1 MDHEN and CDR2 SYDVKM. Trimming shortened V by 4 bases and J by 5 bases, and 5 bases separated the two germline ends. The CDR3 has 11 residues. The complete variable domain, with remaining parts taken from reference TRBV28 and TRBJ2-5, reads DVKVTQSSRYLVKRTGEKVFLECVQDMDHENMFWYRQDPGLGLRLIYFSYDVKMKEKGDIPEGYSVSREKKERFSLILESASTNQTSMYLCASSSGETQYFGPGTRLLVL.